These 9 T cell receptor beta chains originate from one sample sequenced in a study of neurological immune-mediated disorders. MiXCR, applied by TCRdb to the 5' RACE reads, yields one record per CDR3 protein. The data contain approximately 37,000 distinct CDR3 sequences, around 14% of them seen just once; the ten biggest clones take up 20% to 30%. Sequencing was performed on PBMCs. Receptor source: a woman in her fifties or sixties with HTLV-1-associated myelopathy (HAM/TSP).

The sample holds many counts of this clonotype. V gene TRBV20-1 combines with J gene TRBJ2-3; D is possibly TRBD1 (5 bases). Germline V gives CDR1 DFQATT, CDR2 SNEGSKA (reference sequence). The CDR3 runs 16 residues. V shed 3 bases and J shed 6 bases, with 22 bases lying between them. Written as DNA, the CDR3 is TGCAGTGCTAGGGAACGACACCAGGACAAGTGGGATACGCAGTATTTT. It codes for CSARERHQDKWDTQYF.

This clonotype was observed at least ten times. The CDR3 region has the DNA TGTGCCAGCAGTTATGGGGCGCCCGCCAATGAGCAGTTCTTC. Encoded protein: CASSYGAPANEQFF. J is TRBJ2-1 and V is TRBV28; D might be TRBD1 (5 bases). This CDR3 contains 14 residues. In germline, CDR1 is MDHEN, CDR2 SYDVKM. Trimming cost V 4 bases and J 6 bases, with 13 bases left between them.

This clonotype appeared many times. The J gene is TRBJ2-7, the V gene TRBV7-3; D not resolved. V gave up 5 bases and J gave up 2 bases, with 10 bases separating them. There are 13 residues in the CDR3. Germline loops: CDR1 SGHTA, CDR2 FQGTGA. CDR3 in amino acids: CASSVSGAYEQYF. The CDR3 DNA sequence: TGTGCCAGCAGCGTATCTGGGGCCTACGAGCAGTACTTC.

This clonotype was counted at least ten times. CDR3 amino acids: CASSLRTGQGGYTF. CDR3 coding DNA: TGTGCCAGCAGCCTCCGGACAGGGCAAGGAGGCTACACCTTC. The genes are TRBV3-1 and TRBJ1-2; 8 nucleotides match TRBD1. The V segment lost 4 bases and the J segment 8 bases; nucleotides outside the gene matches: 9. Looked up from germline, CDR1 is LGHDT and CDR2 is YNNKEL (reference sequence). The CDR3 extends over 14 amino acids.

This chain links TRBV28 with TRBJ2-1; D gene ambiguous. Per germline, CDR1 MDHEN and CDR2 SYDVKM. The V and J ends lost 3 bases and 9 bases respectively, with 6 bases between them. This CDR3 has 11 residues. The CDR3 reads CASSFMGEQFF. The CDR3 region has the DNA TGTGCCAGCAGTTTTATGGGTGAGCAGTTCTTC.

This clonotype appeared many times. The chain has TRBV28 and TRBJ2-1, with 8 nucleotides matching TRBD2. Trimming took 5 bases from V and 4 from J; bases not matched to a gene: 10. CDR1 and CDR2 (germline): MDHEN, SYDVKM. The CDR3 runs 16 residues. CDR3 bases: TGTGCCAGCAGTCAAACTAGCGGCCCAATATACAATGAGCAGTTCTTC. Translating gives CASSQTSGPIYNEQFF.

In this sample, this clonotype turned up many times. The CDR3 DNA reads as TGTGCCAGCAGCCCCCTAAGGACAGAGACTAGTTTAGCCAAAAACATTCAGTACTTC. Its protein is CASSPLRTETSLAKNIQYF. The chain recombines TRBV5-6 with TRBJ2-4; the D gene could be TRBD1 or TRBD2 (6 bases each). Germline CDR1 is SGHDT and CDR2 is YYEEEE. The CDR3 runs 19 residues. V was cut by 4 bases and J by 0 bases, with 23 bases left in between.

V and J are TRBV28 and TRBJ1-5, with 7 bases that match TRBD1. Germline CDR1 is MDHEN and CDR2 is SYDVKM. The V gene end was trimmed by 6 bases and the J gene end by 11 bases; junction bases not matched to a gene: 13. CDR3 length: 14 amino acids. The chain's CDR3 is CASSPGTARPTQHF. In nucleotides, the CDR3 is TGTGCCAGCAGCCCTGGGACAGCCCGGCCGACCCAGCATTTT.

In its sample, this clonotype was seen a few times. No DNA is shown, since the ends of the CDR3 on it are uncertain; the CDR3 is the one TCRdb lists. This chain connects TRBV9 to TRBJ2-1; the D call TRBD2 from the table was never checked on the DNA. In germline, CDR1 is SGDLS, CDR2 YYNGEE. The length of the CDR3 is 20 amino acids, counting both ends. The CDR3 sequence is CASSIYLCSVSSGEDGEQFF.